The clone carrying this TCR beta chain was counted between two and nine times. Its antigen is undetermined. This sample was included in a study of early T cells in non-severe SARS-CoV-2 infection. Study summary: Bulk RNA isolated from unsorted whole blood underwent sequencing; chains were not paired.

The library protocol tagged individual cDNA molecules with unique molecular identifiers. One entry per CDR3 protein results from TCRdb running MiXCR on the 5' RACE reads. Of 35,000 to 45,000 distinct CDR3 sequences listed, approximately 5.9% are singletons. The CDR3 is 14 amino acids. V lost 4 bases and J 6 bases, leaving 16 bases between the germline ends. Germline-derived CDR1 and CDR2 are LGHDT and YNNKEL (reference sequence). Whole-study findings and limits: Private and CD4 specificities were missed by VDJdb matching, skewed to anti-spike CD8.

The sequencing used whole blood, collected at baseline. The TCR sequence derives from an adult who was a healthcare worker with PCR-confirmed SARS-CoV-2 infection or an uninfected control (not recorded which). This chain links TRBV3-1 with TRBJ2-7, with no clear D. The CDR3 is CASSLGYRYVEQYF. The CDR3 DNA sequence: TGTGCCAGCAGCCTGGGATACCGGTACGTCGAGCAGTACTTC.